This T cell receptor (beta chain) is drawn from a study of cytomegalovirus exposure and HLA in healthy donors. The wider study: The Caucasian-associated ancestry cluster held about 80% of more than 350 genotyped donors.

13 Jbeta primers and 60 Vbeta primers were used for the PCR. Clones were read by immunoSEQ multiplex PCR, and TCRdb kept only the in-frame ones, dropping some. The sample lists under 200,000 clones, over 75% seen once, with 1.9% in the top ten. This clonotype originated in a human donor in good health. The material sequenced was PBMCs.

In DNA form, the CDR3 reads TGCGCCAGCAGCGCGACTAGCGGGGGGCCCTACGAGCAGTACTTC. As protein: CASSATSGGPYEQYF. The chain recombines TRBV4-3 with TRBJ2-5; 13 bases map to TRBD2. The J call may be wrong; the DNA end is better matched by TRBJ2-7. The V gene's germline CDR1 is LGHNA and CDR2 YSLEER. CDR3 size: 15 residues.